These T cell receptor beta chains were read from a single sample in a study of cytomegalovirus exposure and HLA in healthy donors. Profiling relied on immunoSEQ multiplex PCR, and the TCRdb table lists in-frame clones only, not all of them. The repertoire holds a few hundred thousand clones, with around 79% as singletons. The source material was PBMCs. The receptors shown here come from a man aged 18 to 30 in good health and CMV-seronegative. Both conserved end residues are part of each CDR3. Each record gives: J gene, D gene, V gene, clone size, CDR3 DNA, CDR3 protein. The D gene is left open where the match is weak. A clone size is listed for some rows: how often the clone was seen (once, few, many), or a class if it is expanded.

J: TRBJ1-1; D: TRBD1; V: TRBV28; size: once; DNA: TGTGCCAGCAGTTTATTCCTCGGACAGGGAGGTTCTTTTAACACTGAAGCTTTCTTT; CDR3: CASSLFLGQGGSFNTEAFF
J: TRBJ2-3; D: .; V: TRBV25-1; size: .; DNA: TGTGCCAGCAGCGATAGCAGTCCTACTAGCACAGATACGCAGTATTTT; CDR3: CASSDSSPTSTDTQYF
J: TRBJ1-6; D: .; V: TRBV7-2; size: .; DNA: TGTGCCAGCAGCTTCGACCTTTACAGGAGCAGTAATTCACCCCTCCACTTT; CDR3: CASSFDLYRSSNSPLHF
J: TRBJ2-3; D: TRBD2; V: TRBV7-6; size: few; DNA: TGTGCCAGCAGCTCCGGACTAGCGGGAACCACAGATACGCAGTATTTT; CDR3: CASSSGLAGTTDTQYF
J: TRBJ1-2; D: TRBD1; V: TRBV5-6; size: once; DNA: TGTGCCAGCAGCTTTAGGGGGCGCTCAGGGAGCTATGGCTACACCTTC; CDR3: CASSFRGRSGSYGYTF
J: TRBJ1-4; D: TRBD1; V: TRBV10-2; size: .; DNA: TGCGCCAGCAGCGCCGGGACAGCCGAAAAACTGTTTTTT; CDR3: CASSAGTAEKLFF
J: TRBJ1-5; D: TRBD1; V: TRBV2; size: .; DNA: TGTGCCAGCAGTGTCTCAGGGGGTAGCGGAAATCAGCCCCAGCATTTT; CDR3: CASSVSGGSGNQPQHF
J: TRBJ1-6; D: TRBD1; V: TRBV30; size: .; DNA: TGTGCCTGTCAGACCGGGACAGGGGATTCACCCCTCCACTTT; CDR3: CACQTGTGDSPLHF
J: TRBJ2-7; D: .; V: TRBV6-5; size: .; DNA: TGTGCCAGCAGACAGGATTCCTACGAGCAGTACTTC; CDR3: CASRQDSYEQYF
J: TRBJ1-6; D: TRBD1; V: TRBV6-5; size: .; DNA: TGTGCCAGCAGTCACGACAGGGCCGGTAATTCACCCCTCCACTTT; CDR3: CASSHDRAGNSPLHF
J: TRBJ1-1; D: .; V: TRBV4-3; size: once; DNA: TGCGCCAGCAGCCAAGAACGGGGGGGGTTCACTGAAGCTTTCTTT; CDR3: CASSQERGGFTEAFF
J: TRBJ2-3; D: .; V: TRBV27; size: .; DNA: TGTGCCAGCAGTTTTGGCGGCGGTAGCCGAGGCACAGATACGCAGTATTTT; CDR3: CASSFGGGSRGTDTQYF
J: TRBJ1-4; D: .; V: TRBV30; size: few; DNA: TGTGCCTGTGGAACCCAGGGGAGTGAAAAACTGTTTTTT; CDR3: CACGTQGSEKLFF
J: TRBJ1-5; D: TRBD1; V: TRBV5-1; size: few; DNA: TGCGCCAGCAGCTCCACAGGGGGCCGCAATCAGCCCCAGCATTTT; CDR3: CASSSTGGRNQPQHF
J: TRBJ2-7; D: .; V: TRBV9; size: .; DNA: TGTGCCAGCAGCTTACAGGGTTGGGGCTACGAGCAGTACTTC; CDR3: CASSLQGWGYEQYF
J: TRBJ1-2; D: .; V: TRBV6-5; size: .; DNA: TGTGCCAGCAGACCCCGAACCGGGGGGGGAGGCTACACCTTC; CDR3: CASRPRTGGGGYTF
J: TRBJ1-5; D: .; V: TRBV19; size: .; DNA: TGTGCCAGTAGCCAAACAGGCGGGGGCCAGCCCCAGCATTTT; CDR3: CASSQTGGGQPQHF
J: TRBJ1-4; D: .; V: TRBV5-6; size: few; DNA: TGTGTCAGCAGCGCGGACAGCGAGGGTGGAAAACTGTTTTTT; CDR3: CVSSADSEGGKLFF
J: TRBJ2-4; D: .; V: TRBV6-6; size: .; DNA: TGTGCCAGCACCCCCCATTTTCCCAAAAACATTCAGTACTTC; CDR3: CASTPHFPKNIQYF
J: TRBJ1-4; D: .; V: TRBV7-2; size: .; DNA: TGTGCCAGCAGCTTAGTCGGGACAACTAATGAAAAACTGTTTTTT; CDR3: CASSLVGTTNEKLFF
J: TRBJ2-3; D: .; V: TRBV5-4; size: .; DNA: TGTGCCAGCAGCTTGGGGCCCACAGATACGCAGTATTTT; CDR3: CASSLGPTDTQYF
J: TRBJ1-2; D: .; V: TRBV6-4; size: few; DNA: TGTGCCAGCAGTGACGGGCAGGGCGTCTATGGCTACACCTTC; CDR3: CASSDGQGVYGYTF
J: TRBJ2-1; D: .; V: TRBV6-1; size: .; DNA: TGTGCCAGCAGTGACAAACTAGCAAGGGAGCAGTTCTTC; CDR3: CASSDKLAREQFF
J: TRBJ1-2; D: .; V: TRBV9; size: once; DNA: TGTGCCAGCAGCGTAGACGGTCTCTATGGCTACACCTTC; CDR3: CASSVDGLYGYTF
J: TRBJ1-2; D: .; V: TRBV9; size: .; DNA: TGTGCCAGCAGCGTAGAGGGGAGGGACTATGGCTACACCTTC; CDR3: CASSVEGRDYGYTF
J: TRBJ1-2; D: .; V: TRBV4-3; size: .; DNA: TGCGCCAGCAGCCAACAGGGTTTCTATGGCTACACCTTC; CDR3: CASSQQGFYGYTF
J: TRBJ2-3; D: TRBD2; V: TRBV11-3; size: .; DNA: TGTGCCAGCAGCCCCGGGACTAGCGGGGCGGGGCGGTATTTT; CDR3: CASSPGTSGAGRYF
J: TRBJ2-1; D: TRBD2; V: TRBV9; size: once; DNA: TGTGCCAGCAGCGTAGGATTGAGCGGGACGCTCCTCAGCAATGAGCAGTTCTTC; CDR3: CASSVGLSGTLLSNEQFF
J: TRBJ2-3; D: TRBD2; V: TRBV19; size: once; DNA: TGTGCCAGTAGTATCCTCCTCGGGGCGGGAGGGCCTAATACGCAGTATTTT; CDR3: CASSILLGAGGPNTQYF
J: TRBJ2-1; D: .; V: TRBV7-6; size: .; DNA: TGTGCCAGCAGCTTAGACACAGGGTCTACTGAGCAGTTCTTC; CDR3: CASSLDTGSTEQFF
J: TRBJ1-1; D: .; V: TRBV7-9; size: .; DNA: TGTTCCAGCAGCTTGGGGGCAGCGGGGCGGAACACTGAAGCTTTCTTT; CDR3: CSSSLGAAGRNTEAFF
J: TRBJ1-6; D: .; V: TRBV6-1; size: .; DNA: TGTGCCAGCAGTCCCCCCCGTGACAGGCGCCGACCCCTCCACTTT; CDR3: CASSPPRDRRRPLHF
J: TRBJ2-7; D: TRBD2; V: TRBV5-6; size: .; DNA: TGTGCCAGCAGCTGGGGTGCGGGAGGGCCGGGGGAGCAGTACTTC; CDR3: CASSWGAGGPGEQYF
J: TRBJ2-1; D: .; V: TRBV4-1; size: few; DNA: TGTGCCAGCAGCCAAGATGCGGGATTCGGTAGTGAGCAGTTCTTC; CDR3: CASSQDAGFGSEQFF
J: TRBJ1-5; D: .; V: TRBV7-2; size: few; DNA: TGTGCCAGCAGCTTAGGACGCGGTCAGCCCCAGCATTTT; CDR3: CASSLGRGQPQHF
J: TRBJ2-3; D: .; V: TRBV6-5; size: .; DNA: TGTGCCAGCAGTTACGGGCTTAGCACAGATACGCAGTATTTT; CDR3: CASSYGLSTDTQYF
J: TRBJ2-3; D: TRBD2; V: TRBV11-2; size: few; DNA: TGTGCCAGCAGCTTAATAGCGGGGGGCACAGATACGCAGTATTTT; CDR3: CASSLIAGGTDTQYF
J: TRBJ1-2; D: .; V: TRBV4-3; size: .; DNA: TGCGCCAGCAGCCAAGAGGCAGGCTCCTATGGCTACACCTTC; CDR3: CASSQEAGSYGYTF
J: TRBJ2-1; D: TRBD2; V: TRBV5-1; size: .; DNA: TGCGCCAGCAGCTTGCCACTAGCGGGGGACTACAATGAGCAGTTCTTC; CDR3: CASSLPLAGDYNEQFF
J: TRBJ2-5; D: TRBD2; V: TRBV5-1; size: .; DNA: TGCGCCAGCTTTCCGACTAGCGGGGTCCAAGAGACCCAGTACTTC; CDR3: CASFPTSGVQETQYF
J: TRBJ2-1; D: TRBD2; V: TRBV2; size: .; DNA: TGTGCCAGCAGTCCGTATAGCGGGAGGGCGGTCCTCTATGAGCAGTTCTTC; CDR3: CASSPYSGRAVLYEQFF
J: TRBJ2-6; D: TRBD1; V: TRBV7-2; size: .; DNA: TGTGCCAGCAGCTTAAATGCCGGACAGGGGGCTGGTGGGGCCAACGTCCTGACTTTC; CDR3: CASSLNAGQGAGGANVLTF
J: TRBJ2-5; D: .; V: TRBV6-1; size: .; DNA: TGTGCCAGCAGTGAACTTCTGTCAGAGACCCAGTACTTC; CDR3: CASSELLSETQYF
J: TRBJ2-7; D: TRBD1; V: TRBV9; size: .; DNA: TGTGCCAGCGCGTTTGGACAGGGCTCCTACGAGCAGTACTTC; CDR3: CASAFGQGSYEQYF
J: TRBJ2-7; D: .; V: TRBV4-1; size: .; DNA: TGCGCCAGCAGCCAGGAAGTGGAGGGGAGCGAGCAGTACTTC; CDR3: CASSQEVEGSEQYF
J: TRBJ1-6; D: TRBD1; V: TRBV18; size: .; DNA: TGTGCCAGCTCCCAACTGACGGGGACAGGGAATTCACCCCTCCACTTT; CDR3: CASSQLTGTGNSPLHF
J: TRBJ2-1; D: TRBD1; V: TRBV4-3; size: .; DNA: TGCGCCAGCAGCCAGACAGGGGGCAATGAGCAGTTCTTC; CDR3: CASSQTGGNEQFF
J: TRBJ1-6; D: TRBD1; V: TRBV10-3; size: once; DNA: TGTGCCATCAGGACGACAGGGGACTCACCCCTCCACTTT; CDR3: CAIRTTGDSPLHF
J: TRBJ1-2; D: TRBD1; V: TRBV9; size: .; DNA: TGTGCCAGCAGCAGGGACAGTGACTCGGGAAACTATGGCTACACCTTC; CDR3: CASSRDSDSGNYGYTF
J: TRBJ1-2; D: .; V: TRBV11-2; size: .; DNA: TGTGCCAGCAGCAAACCCAGGGTGGCCTATGGCTACACCTTC; CDR3: CASSKPRVAYGYTF
J: TRBJ1-5; D: .; V: TRBV7-9; size: .; DNA: TGTGCCAGCAGCAAAGACGGGGGAAGCAATCAGCCCCAGCATTTT; CDR3: CASSKDGGSNQPQHF
J: TRBJ2-3; D: TRBD1; V: TRBV28; size: .; DNA: TGTGCCACCACCCCGGACAGGGGTGGGGGCACAGATACGCAGTATTTT; CDR3: CATTPDRGGGTDTQYF
J: TRBJ1-5; D: .; V: TRBV21-1; size: once; DNA: TGTGCCAGCAGCAACTCAGGGGTGGCTCAGCCCCAGCATTTT; CDR3: CASSNSGVAQPQHF
J: TRBJ1-1; D: .; V: TRBV6-5; size: .; DNA: TGTGCCAGCAGGCCGTCGGGGAGGAACACTGAAGCTTTCTTT; CDR3: CASRPSGRNTEAFF
J: TRBJ1-1; D: .; V: TRBV18; size: .; DNA: TGTGCCAGCTCACCAAGAGAAGTCCAGAACACTGAAGCTTTCTTT; CDR3: CASSPREVQNTEAFF
J: TRBJ1-2; D: .; V: TRBV28; size: .; DNA: TGTGCCAGCAGTCGGACAACTAACTATGGCTACACCTTC; CDR3: CASSRTTNYGYTF
J: TRBJ2-7; D: .; V: TRBV6-1; size: few; DNA: TGTGCCAGCAGTGAACAAGGACGGACTGGTACTGGCTACGAGCAGTACTTC; CDR3: CASSEQGRTGTGYEQYF
J: TRBJ1-1; D: .; V: TRBV28; size: few; DNA: TGTGCCAGCAGTTTAGCCTCGACAGGTGACACTGAAGCTTTCTTT; CDR3: CASSLASTGDTEAFF
J: TRBJ2-2; D: TRBD1; V: TRBV28; size: .; DNA: TGTGCCAGCAGTGATGGACAGGACCTAGGAGGGGAGCTGTTTTTT; CDR3: CASSDGQDLGGELFF